What follows is one T cell receptor (beta chain) and its context. The data are from a study of shared clonotypes between healthy human individuals. About the study: Researchers assigned three CD4 naive, three CD4 memory, two CD8 naive and one CD8 memory plate to each donor.

V was cut by 3 bases and J by 11 bases, with 14 bases left in between. In germline, CDR1 is SGHKS, CDR2 YYEKEE (reference sequence). The CDR3 runs to 12 residues. TCRdb's copy holds only in-frame clones and misses some; the assay was immunoSEQ multiplex PCR. Of hundreds of thousands of clones listed, under 80% are singletons. Sequenced material: memory CD4+ T cells sorted from blood. As to subset: CD45RA-negative fraction. The V call is TRBV5-5, the J call TRBJ1-1; D is unclear. The clonotype was recovered from a man between 25 and 39 years old in good health. The CDR3 DNA sequence: TGTGCCAGCAGCTCCACGCGGGGTCCGGCTTTCTTT. This codes for CASSSTRGPAFF.